The next 28 T cell receptor beta chains were all read from a single sample in a study of T cell repertoires in cytomegalovirus infection. TCRdb independently ran MiXCR on the reads; one entry per CDR3 protein. Among about 740,000 distinct CDR3 sequences listed, approximately 40% were seen once. The sequenced material came from PBMCs. The receptors here all came from a human donor in good health (CMV status not recorded). Some clones in this sample may be carry-over from other donors' samples.

The chain combines TRBV7-2 with TRBJ2-3, with no clear D. V was cut by 8 bases and J by 2 bases, with 17 bases left in between. The CDR3 is 15 amino acids. Germline V CDR1 and CDR2: SGHTA, FQGNSA. The CDR3 loop reads CASCSLVGNTDTQYF. CDR3 coding DNA: TGTGCCAGCTGCTCCCTGGTAGGGAACACAGATACGCAGTATTTT. The entire variable domain, with the rest obtained from reference TRBV7-2 and TRBJ2-3, is as follows: GAGVSQSPSNKVTEKGKDVELRCDPISGHTALYWYRQSLGQGLEFLIYFQGNSAPDKSGLPSDRFSAERTGGSVSTLTIQRTQQEDSAVYLCASCSLVGNTDTQYFGPGTRLTVL.

Only a few counts were recorded for this clonotype. The genes are TRBV28 and TRBJ1-3; 7 bases agree with TRBD1. Germline loops: CDR1 MDHEN, CDR2 SYDVKM. This CDR3 region has 16 residues. V shed 6 bases, J shed 4 bases, and the junction held 12 bases outside the gene matches. The chain's CDR3 is CASRKGGGASGNTIYF. The CDR3 DNA follows: TGTGCCAGCAGGAAGGGAGGGGGCGCATCGGGAAACACCATATATTTT.

This clonotype was found a few times. This chain uses TRBV7-9 with TRBJ2-7; D possibly matches TRBD1 or TRBD2 (5 bases each). This CDR3 has 14 amino acids. Per germline, CDR1 SEHNR and CDR2 FQNEAQ (reference sequence). Trimming cost V 8 bases and J 2 bases, with 16 bases left between them. CDR3 in amino acids: CASGPGTSTYEQYF. The CDR3, as DNA: TGTGCCAGCGGGCCGGGGACCTCGACCTACGAGCAGTACTTC.

This clonotype has at least ten counts. The gene calls are TRBV7-2 and TRBJ2-3, with 7 bases matching TRBD2. The ends lost 5 bases at V and 4 bases at J; junction bases unmatched: 12. Germline loops: CDR1 SGHTA, CDR2 FQGNSA. The CDR3 consists of 16 residues. CDR3 protein: CASSPAGGRLADTQYF. CDR3 nucleotides: TGTGCCAGCAGCCCGGCGGGCGGGAGACTCGCAGATACGCAGTATTTT.

This clonotype has a handful of counts. This sequence joins TRBV20-1 and TRBJ1-1, with 7 bases identical to TRBD1. This CDR3 is built from 14 residues. The trim removed 5 bases at V and 1 base at J, leaving 7 bases unmatched. Germline CDR1 is DFQATT and CDR2 is SNEGSKA (reference sequence). The CDR3, as DNA: TGCAGTGCTCGATGGACAGGACGGAACACTGAAGCTTTCTTT. Protein sequence: CSARWTGRNTEAFF.

A few counts support this clonotype. The chain links TRBV20-1 to TRBJ2-3; 7 bases map to TRBD2. The length of the CDR3 is 15 residues. Trimming cost V 0 bases and J 9 bases; bases outside gene matches: 12. CDR1 DFQATT and CDR2 SNEGSKA come from the germline V gene (reference sequence). CDR3 coding DNA: TGCAGTGCTAGAGATTTAGTCCTAGCGGTTCGAACGCAGTATTTT. Its protein is CSARDLVLAVRTQYF.

This chain joins TRBV15 and TRBJ2-1; D uncertain. This CDR3 spans 14 amino acids. Germline lookup yields CDR1 LNHNV and CDR2 YYDKDF (reference sequence). Trimming took off 6 bases at V and 10 bases at J, with 19 bases between the two ends. CDR3 protein: CATSPIRESGEQFF. In nucleotides, the CDR3 is TGTGCCACCAGTCCCATTAGGGAATCCGGGGAGCAGTTCTTC.

V and J are TRBV7-2 and TRBJ1-3, with a tentative D call TRBD1 (5 bases). CDR1 is SGHTA and CDR2 is FQGNSA in the germline V gene. This CDR3 spans 14 amino acids. V was shortened by 10 bases and J by 2 bases, with 15 bases between the two germline ends. CDR3 residues: CATGDGATGNTIYF. The CDR3 DNA follows: TGTGCCACCGGAGACGGGGCTACTGGAAACACCATATATTTT. Full variable domain (rest looked up from reference TRBV7-2 and TRBJ1-3): GAGVSQSPSNKVTEKGKDVELRCDPISGHTALYWYRQSLGQGLEFLIYFQGNSAPDKSGLPSDRFSAERTGGSVSTLTIQRTQQEDSAVYLCATGDGATGNTIYFGEGSWLTVV.

This clonotype occurred many times. This chain connects TRBV7-6 to TRBJ2-3; 13 bases map to TRBD2. CDR1 and CDR2 from the germline V gene are SGHVS and FNYEAQ. Germline trimming cut 1 base from V and 7 bases from J; bases unmatched to any gene: 5. The CDR3 is 16 amino acids. For the CDR3, the DNA is TGTGCCAGCAGCTTAGAGACTAGCGGGGGGACAAATACGCAGTATTTT. Protein: CASSLETSGGTNTQYF.

Points on this clonotype: The junction and the germline gene differ at one end; a read error may be behind it. V gene TRBV5-3 combines with J gene TRBJ2-2; D is undetermined. TRBV5-3 is an ORF, with its function uncertain. The CDR3 spans 14 residues. CDR3 DNA sequence: TGTGCCAGCAGCTTGGTTAGGTTCACCGGGGAGCTGTTTTTT. Its translation is CASSLVRFTGELFF.

V is TRBV10-2 and J is TRBJ2-1; 16 nucleotides line up with TRBD2. Losses at the gene ends were 7 bases for V and 3 bases for J; bases not matched to a gene: 9. Germline V gene data show CDR1 as WSHSY and CDR2 as SAAADI. There are 18 residues in the CDR3. The CDR3 spells CASMPAGTSGRDYNEQFF. CDR3 nucleotide sequence: TGCGCCAGCATGCCGGCCGGGACTAGCGGGAGGGACTACAATGAGCAGTTCTTC.

This clonotype showed up just a few times. The genes are TRBV12-3 or TRBV12-4 and TRBJ1-1; 8 positions match TRBD1. The J segment lost 5 bases and the V segment lost 11 bases, leaving 19 bases of the junction unmatched. CDR3 length: 16 residues. CDR3: CAVPHPTRGRWTEAFF. CDR3 DNA: TGTGCCGTACCCCACCCCACCAGGGGGCGTTGGACTGAAGCTTTCTTT.

This chain connects TRBV14 to TRBJ2-1; D gene uncertain. Germline V gene data show CDR1 as SGHDN and CDR2 as FVKESK. Trimming removed 0 bases from V and 15 bases from J, with 12 bases in between. The length of the CDR3 is 12 residues. CDR3 sequence reads: CASSQDWRAPFF. The CDR3 DNA sequence: TGTGCCAGCAGCCAAGATTGGCGCGCCCCGTTCTTC.

This chain links TRBV28 with TRBJ2-3, with 7 bases aligning to TRBD2. V shed 5 bases and J 2 bases; nucleotides not matched to a gene: 10. CDR1 MDHEN and CDR2 SYDVKM come from the germline V gene. The length of the CDR3 is 16 residues. CDR3 DNA sequence: TGTGCCAGCAGTCCCCCGGAGCGGGGAGACACAGATACGCAGTATTTT. Amino acid sequence: CASSPPERGDTDTQYF.

Remarks on this clonotype: An end of the junction does not agree with germline; a read error may underlie this. The gene calls are TRBV4-1 and TRBJ2-7; 8 bases map to TRBD1. Looked up from germline, CDR1 is MGHRA and CDR2 is YSYEKL. This CDR3 comprises 17 residues. The CDR3 protein is CTSSPEPGGVVTYEQYF. The CDR3 nucleotides are TGCACCAGCAGCCCGGAACCAGGGGGCGTAGTGACCTACGAGCAGTACTTC.

This clonotype was detected only a few times. This chain uses TRBV20-1 with TRBJ2-4, with 12 bases lining up with TRBD2. Germline V gene data show CDR1 as DFQATT and CDR2 as SNEGSKA (reference sequence). J gave up 5 bases and V 3 bases, and 8 bases lay outside the gene matches. The CDR3 runs to 16 residues. The CDR3 nucleotides read TGCAGTGCTAGGACTAGCGGGAGTGGACCCCAAAACATTCAGTACTTC. As protein: CSARTSGSGPQNIQYF.

This clonotype was counted between two and nine times. The chain joins TRBV6-1 to TRBJ2-5; 7 nucleotides match TRBD1. J was trimmed by 3 bases and V by 4 bases; bases with no gene match: 8. Germline V gene sequence: CDR1 MNHNS, CDR2 SASEGT. The CDR3 spans 15 residues. The CDR3 sequence is CASSGQGVREETQYF. As DNA, the CDR3 is TGTGCCAGCAGTGGACAGGGAGTCCGGGAAGAGACCCAGTACTTC.

The CDR3 DNA follows: TGTGCCAGCAGCGTTCTTAGGGGGGCCCAGCATTTT. Protein: CASSVLRGAQHF. V usage is TRBV2 and J usage is TRBJ1-5; a weak D match, TRBD1 (6 bases). The germline V gene has CDR1 SNHLY and CDR2 FYNNEI. Trimming took off 6 bases at V and 11 bases at J, with 14 bases between the two ends. The CDR3 has 12 amino acids.

This clonotype was found a few times. The chain joins TRBV20-1 to TRBJ2-6, with 7 bases aligning to TRBD2. J was trimmed by 4 bases and V by 3 bases; bases with no gene match: 3. CDR3 length equals 14 residues. Germline CDR1 is DFQATT and CDR2 is SNEGSKA (reference sequence). The CDR3 spells CSASPGGGANVLTF. The CDR3, as DNA: TGCAGTGCTAGTCCCGGGGGGGGGGCCAACGTCCTGACTTTC.

Comments on this clonotype: Likely a read error: the CDR3 ends without its conserved phenylalanine or tryptophan. Because the CDR3's place on the DNA is in doubt, the DNA is left out and the CDR3 is given as listed by TCRdb. The V gene is TRBV11-2, the J gene TRBJ1-5; the table's TRBD1 call for D was not verified on the DNA. The germline V gene encodes CDR1 SGHAT and CDR2 FQNNGV. The CDR3 spans 13 residues, counting both ends. The CDR3 spells CASSLGGGQPRHL.

This clonotype was seen a few times. CDR3 region: CASRIIDIQYF. The DNA for the CDR3 is TGTGCCAGCCGAATAATAGACATTCAGTACTTC. The chain carries TRBV6-1 and TRBJ2-4; no reliable D call. Germline V lookup: CDR1 MNHNS, CDR2 SASEGT. V lost 8 bases and J lost 8, with 10 bases in between. There are 11 residues in the CDR3.

The V call is TRBV5-1, the J call TRBJ1-2, with a weak D call TRBD1 (6 bases). The CDR3 covers 16 residues. Germline values: CDR1 SGHRS, CDR2 YFSETQ. Trimming removed 5 bases at V and 4 bases at J, with 21 bases between. The CDR3 DNA sequence: TGCGCCAGCAGAGAGATGAGGGAGGCGACAGGCTATGGCTACACCTTC. This encodes CASREMREATGYGYTF.

This chain links TRBV28 with TRBJ1-5; perhaps TRBD1 as D (6 bases). Per the germline V gene, CDR1 is MDHEN and CDR2 is SYDVKM. Between the trimmed V and J ends, which lost 1 base and 6 bases, there was a span of 13 bases. This CDR3 spans 15 amino acids. DNA for the CDR3: TGTGCCAGCAGTTTATCGGGGGGCGGCGGTCAGCCCCAGCATTTT. Encoded protein: CASSLSGGGGQPQHF.

Regarding this clonotype: The conserved closing phenylalanine or tryptophan is absent in this CDR3, likely reflecting a read error. The chain uses TRBV7-2 and TRBJ2-7; tentative D call: TRBD1 (6 bases). The V end was cut by 2 bases, the J end by 2 bases, with 13 bases between. Germline V gene data show CDR1 as SGHTA and CDR2 as FQGNSA. There are 15 residues in the CDR3. CDR3 nucleotides: TGTGCCAGCAGCTTATCCACAGGGAGTACCTACGAGCAGTACTTA. Translating gives CASSLSTGSTYEQYL.

The rearrangement uses TRBV27 and TRBJ2-3, with TRBD2 as a possible D gene (6 bases). The V end lost 6 bases, the J end lost 4 bases, and 11 bases lay between the germline ends. Germline V gene data show CDR1 as MNHEY and CDR2 as SMNVEV (reference sequence). The CDR3 totals 13 residues. As DNA, the CDR3 is TGTGCCAGCAGATTTAGCGGTTCAGATACGCAGTATTTT. Residues: CASRFSGSDTQYF.

The rearrangement joins TRBV7-4 to TRBJ2-2, with TRBD2 matching 7 bases. With V trimmed by 4 bases and J by 0 bases, 14 bases remained unmatched. The CDR3 runs to 19 residues. CDR1 is SGHVT and CDR2 is SQSDAQ in the germline V gene. CDR3 bases: TGTGCCAGCAGCTCCGCGTTGGGAGGGTCTAGGCCGAACACCGGGGAGCTGTTTTTT. Amino acid sequence: CASSSALGGSRPNTGELFF.

This clonotype turned up a few times. The genes are TRBV11-2 and TRBJ2-7, with a possible D match to TRBD1 (7 bases). Germline loops: CDR1 SGHAT, CDR2 FQNNGV. This CDR3 spans 15 amino acids. Trimming left V 5 bases short and J 6 bases short, with 20 bases between. CDR3 loop: CASSKQGTSSTEQYF. DNA for the CDR3: TGTGCCAGCAGCAAACAGGGGACTTCCTCCACCGAGCAGTACTTC. Supplemented by reference TRBV11-2 and TRBJ2-7, the full variable domain reads EAGVAQSPRYKIIEKRQSVAFWCNPISGHATLYWYQQILGQGPKLLIQFQNNGVVDDSQLPKDRFSAERLKGVDSTLKIQPAKLEDSAVYLCASSKQGTSSTEQYFGPGTRLTVT.

Comments on this clonotype: This CDR3 fails to terminate in the conserved phenylalanine or tryptophan, so it likely reflects a read error. The DNA is omitted, as the CDR3 cannot be located on it reliably, and the CDR3 follows TCRdb's listing. The CDR3 region is CSAQAAGEESFL. The V and J genes are TRBV20-1 and TRBJ1-1; the tabulated D call, TRBD1, remains unverified against the DNA. The CDR3 has 12 residues if both end residues are counted. The germline gives CDR1 DFQATT, CDR2 SNEGSKA (reference sequence).